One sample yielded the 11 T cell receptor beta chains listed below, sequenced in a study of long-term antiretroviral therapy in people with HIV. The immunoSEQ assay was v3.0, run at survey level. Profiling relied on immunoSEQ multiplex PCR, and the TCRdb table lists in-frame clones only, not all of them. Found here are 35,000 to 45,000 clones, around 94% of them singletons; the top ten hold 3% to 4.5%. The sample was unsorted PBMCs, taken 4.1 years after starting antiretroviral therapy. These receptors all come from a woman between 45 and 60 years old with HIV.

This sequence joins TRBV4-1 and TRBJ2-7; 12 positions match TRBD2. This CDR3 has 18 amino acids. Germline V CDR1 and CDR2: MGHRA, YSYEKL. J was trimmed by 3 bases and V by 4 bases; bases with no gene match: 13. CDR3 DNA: TGCGCCAGCAGCCTTATCTATCGAGCGACTAGCGGGGGCTACGAGCAGTACTTC. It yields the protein CASSLIYRATSGGYEQYF.

The CDR3 coding sequence is TGTGCCAGCAGCGCTGACAGGGGCACTGAAGCTTTCTTT. Its translation is CASSADRGTEAFF. The chain couples TRBV5-4 to TRBJ1-1; 8 positions agree with TRBD1. Germline V lookup: CDR1 SGHNT, CDR2 YYREEE (reference sequence). V lost 4 bases, J lost 4 bases, and 3 bases stayed unmatched. The CDR3 is made up of 13 amino acids.

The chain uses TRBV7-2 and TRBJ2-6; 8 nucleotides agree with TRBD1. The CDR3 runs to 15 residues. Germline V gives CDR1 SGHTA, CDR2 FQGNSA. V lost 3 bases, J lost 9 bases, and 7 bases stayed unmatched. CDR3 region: CASSFRQGSGNVLTF. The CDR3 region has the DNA TGTGCCAGCAGCTTTAGACAGGGGAGTGGCAACGTCCTGACTTTC.

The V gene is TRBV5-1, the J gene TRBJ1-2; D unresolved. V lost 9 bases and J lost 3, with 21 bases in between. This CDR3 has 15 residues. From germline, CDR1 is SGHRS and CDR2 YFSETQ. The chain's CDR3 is CATIGGGLFYYGYTF. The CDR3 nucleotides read TGCGCCACCATCGGTGGAGGCTTGTTCTACTATGGCTACACCTTC.

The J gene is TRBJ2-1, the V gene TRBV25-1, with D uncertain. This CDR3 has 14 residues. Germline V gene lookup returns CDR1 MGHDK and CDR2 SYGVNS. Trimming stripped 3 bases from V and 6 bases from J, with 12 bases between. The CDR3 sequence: CASSDSQIPNEQFF. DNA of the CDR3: TGTGCCAGCAGTGACAGCCAAATCCCCAATGAGCAGTTCTTC. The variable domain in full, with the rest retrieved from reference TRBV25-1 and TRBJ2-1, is EADIYQTPRYLVIGTGKKITLECSQTMGHDKMYWYQQDPGMELHLIHYSYGVNSTEKGDLSSESTVSRIRTEHFPLTLESARPSHTSQYLCASSDSQIPNEQFFGPGTRLTVL.

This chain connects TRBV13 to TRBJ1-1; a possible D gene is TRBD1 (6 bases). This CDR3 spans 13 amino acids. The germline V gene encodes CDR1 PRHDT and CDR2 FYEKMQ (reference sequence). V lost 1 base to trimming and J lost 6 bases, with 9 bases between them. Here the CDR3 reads CASSLAGGAEAFF. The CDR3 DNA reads TGTGCCAGCAGCTTAGCTGGGGGCGCTGAAGCTTTCTTT.

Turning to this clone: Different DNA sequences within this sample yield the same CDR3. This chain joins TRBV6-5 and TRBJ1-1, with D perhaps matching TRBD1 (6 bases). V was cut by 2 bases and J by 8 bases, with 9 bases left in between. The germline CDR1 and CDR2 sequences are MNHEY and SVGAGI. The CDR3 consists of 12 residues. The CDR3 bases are TGTGCCAGCAGTTACGGGGGCACCGAAGCTTTCTTT. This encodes CASSYGGTEAFF.

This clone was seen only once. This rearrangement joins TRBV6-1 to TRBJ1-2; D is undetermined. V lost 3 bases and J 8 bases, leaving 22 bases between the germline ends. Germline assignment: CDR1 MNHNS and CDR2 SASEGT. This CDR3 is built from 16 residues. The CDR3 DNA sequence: TGTGCCAGCAGTGAGAGGGTTGGGAGGGAAAGAGGCGGCTACACCTTC. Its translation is CASSERVGRERGGYTF.

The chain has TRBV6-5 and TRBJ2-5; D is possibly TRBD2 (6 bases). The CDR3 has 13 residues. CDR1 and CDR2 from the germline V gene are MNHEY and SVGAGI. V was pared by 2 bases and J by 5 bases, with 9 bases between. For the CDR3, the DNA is TGTGCCAGCAGTTACGAGGGGAGGGAGACCCAGTACTTC. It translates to CASSYEGRETQYF.

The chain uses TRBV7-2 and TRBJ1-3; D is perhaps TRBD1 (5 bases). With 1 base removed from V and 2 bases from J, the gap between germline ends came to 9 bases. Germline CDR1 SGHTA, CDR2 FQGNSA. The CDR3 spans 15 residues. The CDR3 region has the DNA TGTGCCAGCAGCTTAGTGGGCAGGGCTGGAAACACCATATATTTT. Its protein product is CASSLVGRAGNTIYF. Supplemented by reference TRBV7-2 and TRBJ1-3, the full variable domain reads GAGVSQSPSNKVTEKGKDVELRCDPISGHTALYWYRQSLGQGLEFLIYFQGNSAPDKSGLPSDRFSAERTGGSVSTLTIQRTQQEDSAVYLCASSLVGRAGNTIYFGEGSWLTVV.

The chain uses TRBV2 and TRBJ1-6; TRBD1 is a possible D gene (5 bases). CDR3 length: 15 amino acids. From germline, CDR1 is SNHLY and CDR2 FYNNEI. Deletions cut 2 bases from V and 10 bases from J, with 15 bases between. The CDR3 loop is CASSEQGQTGSPLHF. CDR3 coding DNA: TGTGCCAGCAGTGAACAAGGACAAACAGGCTCACCCCTCCACTTT.